A single sample is the source of the 27 T cell receptor beta chains below, sequenced in a study of cytomegalovirus exposure and HLA in healthy donors. This PCR relied on a set of 60 Vbeta primers and 13 Jbeta primers. Using immunoSEQ multiplex PCR, the repertoire was profiled, and TCRdb retains in-frame clones only, with some absent. The sample consists of roughly 200,000 clones, 80% to 85% of them appearing once. Sequencing input: PBMCs. These receptors were obtained from a woman between 40 and 50 years old in good health and CMV-seronegative.

This clone was recorded only once. The chain carries TRBV5-6 and TRBJ1-1, with a tentative D call TRBD1 (5 bases). Per germline, CDR1 SGHDT and CDR2 YYEEEE. The germline V and J ends were trimmed by 3 bases and 4 bases, with 10 bases remaining between them. The CDR3 runs 13 residues. This CDR3 reads CASSSGGTTEAFF. CDR3 bases: TGTGCCAGCAGCTCGGGGGGGACCACTGAAGCTTTCTTT.

The V call is TRBV5-1, the J call TRBJ2-7, with D uncertain. CDR3 length: 13 residues. CDR1 SGHRS and CDR2 YFSETQ come from the germline V gene. Deletions cut 2 bases from V and 6 bases from J, with 12 bases between. This CDR3 is CASSFRKPLEQYF. In DNA, the CDR3 is TGCGCCAGCAGCTTCAGGAAGCCGCTCGAGCAGTACTTC.

The rearrangement links TRBV14 to TRBJ1-1, with D tentatively TRBD1 (5 bases). This CDR3 has 15 amino acids. The V end was cut by 1 base, the J end by 6 bases, with 15 bases between. The germline V gene encodes CDR1 SGHDN and CDR2 FVKESK. CDR3 DNA: TGTGCCAGCAGCCAAGGCCAGGGCGCTATGGCTGAAGCTTTCTTT. Translated: CASSQGQGAMAEAFF.

V and J are TRBV7-9 and TRBJ1-4; TRBD1 matches 9 bases. The CDR3 runs 16 residues. The trim removed 2 bases at V and 8 bases at J, leaving 9 bases unmatched. Per the germline V gene, CDR1 is SEHNR and CDR2 is FQNEAQ (reference sequence). Written as DNA, the CDR3 is TGTGCCAGCAGCTTAATAGGGACAGGGCGGAGGGAAAAACTGTTTTTT. This translates into CASSLIGTGRREKLFF.

The V call is TRBV28, the J call TRBJ2-7; 8 bases match TRBD1. The germline V gene encodes CDR1 MDHEN and CDR2 SYDVKM. V trimming: 4 bases; J trimming: 4 bases; junction bases outside the gene matches: 3. This CDR3 has 13 residues. CDR3 protein: CASSYYRGYEQYF. DNA of the CDR3: TGTGCCAGCAGTTACTACAGGGGGTACGAGCAGTACTTC.

The chain couples TRBV19 to TRBJ1-1, with D possibly TRBD1 on 6 matching bases. The CDR3 covers 16 residues. V gave up 2 bases and J gave up 1 base, with 14 bases separating them. Germline CDR1 reads LNHDA; CDR2 reads SQIVND (reference sequence). The CDR3 region has the DNA TGTGCCAGTAGTATATATGGGACAACAGGGAACACTGAAGCTTTCTTT. Translated, it gives CASSIYGTTGNTEAFF.

The CDR3 region is CATSWTSGDHNEQFF. The CDR3 bases are TGTGCCACCAGCTGGACTAGCGGGGACCACAATGAGCAGTTCTTC. The V gene is TRBV15, the J gene TRBJ2-1; TRBD2 matches at 12 bases. Germline assignment: CDR1 LNHNV and CDR2 YYDKDF (reference sequence). The trim removed 5 bases at V and 5 bases at J, leaving 4 bases unmatched. The CDR3 runs 15 residues.

This chain links TRBV29-1 with TRBJ2-7; D possibly corresponds to TRBD2 (6 bases). The V end lost 3 bases, the J end lost 6 bases, and 15 bases lay between the germline ends. This CDR3 spans 13 amino acids. Germline V lookup: CDR1 SQVTM, CDR2 ANQGSEA. The CDR3 loop is CSVDERQGGEQYF. In nucleotides, the CDR3 is TGCAGCGTTGATGAGAGGCAGGGAGGCGAGCAGTACTTC.

This clone appeared a few times. The V and J genes are TRBV30 and TRBJ1-6, with a tentative D call TRBD1 (5 bases). The CDR3 consists of 13 residues. The ends were cut back, 2 bases at V and 5 bases at J, with 7 bases in the middle. CDR1 GTSNPN and CDR2 SVGIG come from the germline V gene (reference sequence). In DNA, the CDR3 is TGTGCCTGGAGTCGACAGAATAATTCACCCCTCCACTTT. It translates to CAWSRQNNSPLHF.

This clone appeared once. The CDR3 DNA reads as TGTGCCTGGAGTATCGGACTCTCCTACGAGCAGTACTTC. This gives the protein CAWSIGLSYEQYF. The chain combines TRBV30 with TRBJ2-7; perhaps TRBD2 as D (5 bases). The CDR3 contains 13 residues. The V and J ends lost 2 bases and 0 bases respectively, with 8 bases between them. Germline V gene lookup returns CDR1 GTSNPN and CDR2 SVGIG (reference sequence). The variable domain in full, completed from reference TRBV30 and TRBJ2-7, reads SQTIHQWPATLVQPVGSPLSLECTVEGTSNPNLYWYRQAAGRGLQLLFYSVGIGQISSEVPQNLSASRPQDRQFILSSKKLLLSDSGFYLCAWSIGLSYEQYFGPGTRLTVT.

This clone was seen a few times. The gene calls are TRBV30 and TRBJ1-4, with TRBD1 matching 9 bases. The trim removed 1 base at V and 8 bases at J, leaving 5 bases unmatched. CDR1 is GTSNPN, CDR2 SVGIG, per germline (reference sequence). This CDR3 is 14 amino acids long. CDR3 region: CAWSGTGGSEKLFF. Here the CDR3 DNA reads TGTGCCTGGAGTGGAACAGGGGGCTCGGAAAAACTGTTTTTT.

V is TRBV11-2 and J is TRBJ2-7; D possibly corresponds to TRBD1 (6 bases). Trimming took off 5 bases at V and 5 bases at J, with 16 bases between the two ends. The CDR3 is 14 amino acids. Per the germline V gene, CDR1 is SGHAT and CDR2 is FQNNGV. CDR3: CASSLIRGRDEQYF. The CDR3 nucleotides read TGTGCCAGCAGCCTCATCAGGGGTAGGGACGAGCAGTACTTC.

CDR3 sequence reads: CASKLFPDRVNIQYF. For the CDR3, the DNA is TGTGCCAGCAAGCTCTTTCCGGACAGGGTAAACATTCAGTACTTC. The chain links TRBV2 to TRBJ2-4; TRBD1 aligns across 8 bases. V was pared by 7 bases and J by 6 bases, with 11 bases of the junction left unmatched. CDR3 length equals 15 residues. Germline CDR1 and CDR2: SNHLY and FYNNEI.

This chain links TRBV4-1 with TRBJ2-7; TRBD1 matches 7 bases. V lost 2 bases and J lost 3; bases outside the gene matches: 4. This CDR3 is 14 amino acids long. The germline CDR1 and CDR2 sequences are MGHRA and YSYEKL. CDR3 sequence: CASSQKQGIYEQYF. Written as DNA, the CDR3 is TGCGCCAGCAGCCAAAAACAGGGGATCTACGAGCAGTACTTC.

The chain has TRBV5-1 and TRBJ1-1, with D tentatively TRBD1 (5 bases). Deletions cut 4 bases from V and 1 base from J, with 8 bases between. Germline CDR1 SGHRS, CDR2 YFSETQ. This CDR3 contains 13 residues. The CDR3 reads CASSIQENTEAFF. The DNA of the CDR3 is TGCGCCAGCAGCATACAGGAGAACACTGAAGCTTTCTTT.

The rearrangement links TRBV7-8 to TRBJ2-7; D call uncertain. Germline V gene data show CDR1 as SGHVS and CDR2 as FQNEAQ. This CDR3 is built from 13 residues. V dropped 5 bases and J dropped 9 bases, with 17 bases sitting between them. CDR3 DNA sequence: TGTGCCAGCAGCCCAGTACCAGGTGGCGTGCAGTACTTC. Encoded protein: CASSPVPGGVQYF.

This CDR3 reads CASRIAGARPHEQYF. CDR3 in DNA: TGTGCCAGCAGGATAGCGGGAGCTAGGCCCCACGAGCAGTACTTC. The chain carries TRBV27 and TRBJ2-7, with TRBD2 matching 9 bases. The junction had 11 bases not matched to a gene; V was cut back by 6 bases and J by 5 bases. In germline, CDR1 is MNHEY, CDR2 SMNVEV (reference sequence). This CDR3 is 15 amino acids long.

This clone was observed a few times. CDR3 amino acids: CASSYDRGQAEAFF. For the CDR3, the DNA is TGTGCCAGCAGTTACGACAGGGGGCAGGCTGAAGCTTTCTTT. V usage is TRBV6-5 and J usage is TRBJ1-1; 10 nucleotides match TRBD1. Germline CDR1 reads MNHEY; CDR2 reads SVGAGI. With 2 bases clipped from V and 6 bases from J, the junction kept 3 bases outside the gene matches. The CDR3 is made up of 14 amino acids.

CDR3 protein: CASHPGPGVYGYTF. The CDR3 nucleotides read TGCGCCAGCCACCCGGGACCGGGGGTCTATGGCTACACCTTC. This rearrangement joins TRBV10-2 to TRBJ1-2, with D tentatively TRBD1 (5 bases). This CDR3 is built from 14 residues. The germline CDR1 and CDR2 sequences are WSHSY and SAAADI. With 8 bases removed from V and 4 bases from J, the gap between germline ends came to 17 bases.

The V gene is TRBV14, the J gene TRBJ2-7, with D possibly matching TRBD2 (5 bases). The CDR3 sequence is 18 residues long. Germline CDR1 SGHDN, CDR2 FVKESK. Trimming took off 0 bases at V and 2 bases at J, with 20 bases between the two ends. The CDR3 DNA is TGTGCCAGCAGCCAAGAAAAAAGGGTGCGGCGGGTGGCCTACGAGCAGTACTTC. Its translation is CASSQEKRVRRVAYEQYF. Full variable domain (missing parts from reference TRBV14 and TRBJ2-7): EAGVTQFPSHSVIEKGQTVTLRCDPISGHDNLYWYRRVMGKEIKFLLHFVKESKQDESGMPNNRFLAERTGGTYSTLKVQPAELEDSGVYFCASSQEKRVRRVAYEQYFGPGTRLTVT.

This clone was picked up one time. The V gene is TRBV30, the J gene TRBJ1-5, with 7 bases aligning to TRBD1. This CDR3 is 18 amino acids long. CDR1 GTSNPN and CDR2 SVGIG come from the germline V gene (reference sequence). The V and J ends lost 1 base and 6 bases, in that order; junction bases with no gene match: 18. The DNA for the CDR3 is TGTGCCTGGAGTGCAATTTATGCTTCCGGGACAGTGAGTCAGCCCCAGCATTTT. Protein sequence: CAWSAIYASGTVSQPQHF.

The chain is built from TRBV6-6 and TRBJ1-1; D uncertain. CDR1 and CDR2 (germline): MNHNY, SVGAGI (reference sequence). Trimming left V 2 bases short and J 5 bases short, with 12 bases between. This CDR3 contains 14 residues. The CDR3 spells CASSYGPGSTEAFF. The DNA for the CDR3 is TGTGCCAGCAGTTACGGTCCGGGAAGTACTGAAGCTTTCTTT.

This chain joins TRBV14 and TRBJ1-3; weak D call: TRBD1 (5 bases). CDR1 and CDR2 from the germline V gene are SGHDN and FVKESK. V lost 8 bases to trimming and J lost 9 bases, with 20 bases between them. CDR3 size: 14 residues. Here the CDR3 reads CASGRQQGGSTIYF. CDR3 bases: TGTGCCAGCGGCCGGCAGCAGGGAGGGAGCACCATATATTTT.

The chain combines TRBV27 with TRBJ2-3; D is undetermined. V was clipped by 4 bases and J by 1 base, with 9 bases between them. CDR1 is MNHEY, CDR2 SMNVEV, per germline (reference sequence). This CDR3 is built from 14 residues. CDR3 residues: CASSWVGGTDTQYF. In nucleotides, the CDR3 is TGTGCCAGCAGTTGGGTCGGAGGCACAGATACGCAGTATTTT.

This sequence joins TRBV27 and TRBJ2-7, with 16 nucleotides matching TRBD2. V lost 6 bases, J lost 2 bases, and 10 bases stayed unmatched. The CDR3 consists of 18 residues. Germline loops: CDR1 MNHEY, CDR2 SMNVEV (reference sequence). The chain's CDR3 is CASRRPGLAGGGTYEQYF. In DNA form, the CDR3 reads TGTGCCAGCAGGCGGCCGGGACTAGCGGGAGGGGGGACCTACGAGCAGTACTTC.

The chain has TRBV2 and TRBJ2-3, with 12 bases identical to TRBD1. The CDR3 has 16 amino acids. Germline assignment: CDR1 SNHLY and CDR2 FYNNEI. With 8 bases clipped from V and 1 base from J, the junction kept 7 bases outside the gene matches. This CDR3 reads CASSRDRGRGTDTQYF. In nucleotides, the CDR3 is TGTGCCAGCTCCCGGGACAGGGGGCGCGGCACAGATACGCAGTATTTT.

This chain links TRBV7-9 with TRBJ1-4; a possible D gene is TRBD1 (5 bases). In germline, CDR1 is SEHNR, CDR2 FQNEAQ (reference sequence). The ends were cut back, 0 bases at V and 6 bases at J, with 11 bases in the middle. This CDR3 comprises 15 residues. CDR3 amino acids: CASSLAGGVDEKLFF. The DNA of the CDR3 is TGTGCCAGCAGCTTAGCTGGAGGGGTGGATGAAAAACTGTTTTTT.